The entry that follows covers one T cell receptor beta chain sequence. These data come from a study of blood T cell repertoires in COVID-19. This CDR3 spans 15 amino acids. The germline V gene encodes CDR1 KGHSH and CDR2 LQKENI. Trimming stripped 3 bases from V and 4 bases from J, with 12 bases between. Authors' processing steps: Estimates of nucleated cell counts were drawn from the amplification of reference gene primers. Repertoires were generated with immunoSEQ multiplex PCR, while TCRdb's copy carries only in-frame clones and drops some. The V and J calls and clone size come from that table; D and trimming were worked out from the DNA. Among roughly 82,000 clones listed, over 70% were seen once.

The J gene is TRBJ1-4, the V gene TRBV18; tentatively, D is TRBD1 (6 bases). This TCR came from a woman aged 55-70 years with acute or convalescent COVID-19. The sequenced sample consisted of peripheral blood. CDR3 in DNA: TGTGCCAGCTCACCCTCCGGGACAATTAATGAAAAACTGTTTTTT. Its protein product is CASSPSGTINEKLFF.